The 10 T cell receptor beta chains presented below share a single source sample, sequenced in a study of blood T cell repertoires in COVID-19. The method was immunoSEQ multiplex PCR; TCRdb's version includes in-frame clones alone and lacks a portion of them. This sample yields approximately 63,000 clones, of which 75% to 90% are seen a single time; roughly 18% belongs to the top ten. The material sequenced was peripheral blood. These receptors were taken from a woman aged 60-75 years with COVID-19, enrolled during active disease.

J is TRBJ1-5 and V is TRBV7-2; D is unresolved. The CDR3 length is 15 residues. The V end lost 5 bases, the J end lost 0 bases, and 11 bases lay between the germline ends. Germline V gene sequence: CDR1 SGHTA, CDR2 FQGNSA. The CDR3 spells CASSPRQISNQPQHF. The CDR3 nucleotides read TGTGCCAGCAGCCCACGTCAGATTAGCAATCAGCCCCAGCATTTT.

The chain carries TRBV20-1 and TRBJ2-7; 9 positions agree with TRBD2. The CDR3 runs to 13 residues. Germline CDR1 is DFQATT and CDR2 is SNEGSKA (reference sequence). The J segment lost 6 bases and the V segment lost 3 bases, leaving 6 bases of the junction unmatched. CDR3 region: CSASGSREGEQYF. The CDR3 coding sequence is TGCAGTGCTAGTGGCTCGCGGGAGGGCGAGCAGTACTTC.

The V call is TRBV4-2, the J call TRBJ2-7; possible D gene TRBD1, 6 bases. Trimming cost V 1 base and J 1 base, with 11 bases left between them. The CDR3 length is 15 residues. Germline lookup yields CDR1 LGHNA and CDR2 YNFKEQ. The CDR3 nucleotides read TGTGCCAGCAGCCAAGGGAGAGACAGGTCCTACGAGCAGTACTTC. Its translation: CASSQGRDRSYEQYF.

CDR3 region: CSVQDREDEKLFF. DNA for the CDR3: TGCAGCGTTCAGGACAGGGAGGATGAAAAACTGTTTTTT. The V call is TRBV29-1, the J call TRBJ1-4; TRBD1 matches at 8 bases. This CDR3 contains 13 residues. J gave up 6 bases and V 5 bases, and 5 bases lay outside the gene matches. The germline CDR1 and CDR2 sequences are SQVTM and ANQGSEA.

The rearrangement uses TRBV7-2 and TRBJ2-3; 10 positions agree with TRBD2. Unmatched junction bases numbered 5, after V lost 0 bases and J lost 2 bases. The CDR3 is 17 residues long. The germline gives CDR1 SGHTA, CDR2 FQGNSA. The CDR3 DNA follows: TGTGCCAGCAGCTTAGCGCCTAGCGGGGGATACACAGATACGCAGTATTTT. Its protein is CASSLAPSGGYTDTQYF.

The V and J genes are TRBV10-3 and TRBJ1-6; TRBD1 aligns across 9 bases. Germline lookup yields CDR1 ENHRY and CDR2 SYGVKD. V trimming: 7 bases; J trimming: 10 bases; junction bases outside the gene matches: 5. The CDR3 contains 13 residues. CDR3 sequence: CAINRDRDSPLHF. In DNA form, the CDR3 reads TGTGCCATCAATCGGGACAGGGACTCACCCCTCCACTTT.

The count of this clone is one. V and J are TRBV5-8 and TRBJ1-1, with 7 nucleotides matching TRBD1. Germline values: CDR1 SGHTS, CDR2 YDEGEE. This CDR3 region has 16 residues. Trimming cost V 1 base and J 5 bases; bases outside gene matches: 11. The CDR3 region is CASSLYLFTGVTEAFF. As DNA, the CDR3 is TGTGCCAGCAGCTTGTACCTATTCACAGGGGTGACTGAAGCTTTCTTT.

The gene calls are TRBV5-5 and TRBJ1-5, with 9 bases identical to TRBD1. This CDR3 has 15 residues. V lost 1 base, J lost 3 bases, and 2 bases stayed unmatched. Germline values: CDR1 SGHKS, CDR2 YYEKEE (reference sequence). The CDR3 here is CASSLTGGYNQPQHF. DNA of the CDR3: TGTGCCAGCAGCTTGACAGGGGGCTACAATCAGCCCCAGCATTTT.

This clone was detected only a few times. The V and J genes are TRBV3-1 (or the pseudogene TRBV3-2) and TRBJ2-7; D is undetermined. Trimming removed 2 bases at V and 1 base at J, with 15 bases between. The CDR3 loop spans 16 amino acids. The germline V gene has CDR1 LGHDT and CDR2 YNNKEL (reference sequence). The CDR3 sequence is CASSQYTESRSYEQYF. The DNA of the CDR3 is TGTGCCAGCAGCCAATATACAGAAAGCCGTTCCTACGAGCAGTACTTC.

The rearrangement links TRBV6-6 to TRBJ2-5; 7 bases are shared with TRBD2. The CDR3 runs 15 residues. The J segment lost 0 bases and the V segment lost 0 bases, leaving 1 base of the junction unmatched. Per the germline V gene, CDR1 is MNHNY and CDR2 is SVGAGI (reference sequence). CDR3 in amino acids: CASSYSGGYQETQYF. The DNA of the CDR3 is TGTGCCAGCAGTTACTCGGGGGGGTACCAAGAGACCCAGTACTTC.